The TCR beta chain under discussion was sequenced for a study of T-cell reconstitution after alpha-beta-depleted transplantation in children. Study-level results: Where some patients showed high TCRbeta diversity at day 60, it came from recipient T cells and thymic progenitors that had survived. Several hundred rapidly expanded clones from non-depleted graft cells reportedly supplied alpha-beta T cells about two months post-transplant. One year after transplant, T-cell counts and diversity came mostly from newly produced T cells.

Concerning this clonotype: Its antigen is not identified. This sequence may be a read error, since a much larger clone differs from it by one base.

The length of the CDR3 is 19 residues. CDR1 LGHNA and CDR2 YSLEER come from the germline V gene. Unique molecular identifiers were incorporated into the prepared TCRbeta library. TCRdb itself ran the PCR reads through MiXCR, one entry per CDR3 protein. The sample lists hundreds of thousands of distinct CDR3 sequences; under 9.5% were seen once. The sequence was obtained from a male patient younger than 18 who had a stem cell transplant for acute lymphoblastic leukemia, so the T cells may come from the graft donor. Specimen: PBMCs, mostly from graft donor cells, collected 180 days after TCRalphabeta/CD19-depleted stem cell transplant. The V gene is TRBV4-3, the J gene TRBJ2-2, with 8 bases aligning to TRBD2. The CDR3 spells CASSQDGTPLRGATAELFF. DNA for the CDR3: TGCGCCAGCAGCCAAGATGGGACCCCCCTGCGGGGGGCAACCGCGGAGCTGTTTTTT.